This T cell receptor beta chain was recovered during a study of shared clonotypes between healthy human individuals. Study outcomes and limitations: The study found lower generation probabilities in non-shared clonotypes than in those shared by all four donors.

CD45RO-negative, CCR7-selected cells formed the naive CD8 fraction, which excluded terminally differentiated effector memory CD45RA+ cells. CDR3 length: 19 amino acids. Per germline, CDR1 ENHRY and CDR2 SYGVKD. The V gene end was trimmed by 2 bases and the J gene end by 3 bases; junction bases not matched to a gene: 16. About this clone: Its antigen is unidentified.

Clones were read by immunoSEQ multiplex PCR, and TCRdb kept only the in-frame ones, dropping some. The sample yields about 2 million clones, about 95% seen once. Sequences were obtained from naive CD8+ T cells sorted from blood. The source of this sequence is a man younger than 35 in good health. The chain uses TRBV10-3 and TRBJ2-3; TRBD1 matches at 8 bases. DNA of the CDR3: TGTGCCATCAGTGAGCTTCCCACACGATCAGGGGGCGTAACAGATACGCAGTATTTT. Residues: CAISELPTRSGGVTDTQYF.